This T cell receptor (beta chain) came from a study of regulatory T cells in long-lasting Graves disease. Study conclusions and caveats: TCR diversity was lower in persistent Graves' patients (versus newly diagnosed ones).

Time point noted: newly diagnosed GD, antithyroid drugs for less than 3 months. From RNA extracted from PBMCs, the TCR library was made. American Thyroid Association guidelines defined how Graves' disease was diagnosed. To make TCR beta libraries, researchers used iRepertoire HTBI primers and Arm-PCR of CDR3 regions. TCRdb used MiXCR to reprocess the multiplex PCR reads, holding one entry per CDR3 protein. The data contain about 350,000 distinct CDR3 sequences, about 16% of them singletons. This clonotype was detected ten times or more. What it binds is unknown. These same data were also listed under a study on T cells in Graves' hyperthyroidism and ophthalmopathy. That source notes: In blood, most of the thyroid clonotypes expanded above 0.001 were also present.

The specimen was peripheral blood mononuclear cells (PBMCs), collected at new diagnosis, from a patient treated with antithyroid drugs. This TCR was sampled from a woman between 18 and 29 years old with Graves disease.

The CDR3 loop is CAWSLVISSQYF. For the CDR3, the DNA is TGTGCCTGGAGTTTAGTGATTTCATCCCAGTACTTC. The V and J genes are TRBV30 and TRBJ2-7; no reliable D call. CDR1 and CDR2 from the germline V gene are GTSNPN and SVGIG (reference sequence). V gave up 2 bases and J gave up 10 bases, with 15 bases separating them. The CDR3 spans 12 residues.